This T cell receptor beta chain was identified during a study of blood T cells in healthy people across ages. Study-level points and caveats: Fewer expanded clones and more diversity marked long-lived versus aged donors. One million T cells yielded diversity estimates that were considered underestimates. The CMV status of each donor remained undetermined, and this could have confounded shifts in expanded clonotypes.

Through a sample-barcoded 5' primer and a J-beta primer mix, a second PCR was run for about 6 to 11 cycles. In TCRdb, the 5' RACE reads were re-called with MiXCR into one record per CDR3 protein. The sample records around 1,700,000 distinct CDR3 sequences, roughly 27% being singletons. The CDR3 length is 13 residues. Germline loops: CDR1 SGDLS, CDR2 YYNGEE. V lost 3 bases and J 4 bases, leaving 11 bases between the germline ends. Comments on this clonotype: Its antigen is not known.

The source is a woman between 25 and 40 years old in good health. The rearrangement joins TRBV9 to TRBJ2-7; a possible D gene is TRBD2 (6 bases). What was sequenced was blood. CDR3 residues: CASSAWGEYEQYV. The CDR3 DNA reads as TGTGCCAGCAGCGCATGGGGGGAATACGAGCAGTACGTC.